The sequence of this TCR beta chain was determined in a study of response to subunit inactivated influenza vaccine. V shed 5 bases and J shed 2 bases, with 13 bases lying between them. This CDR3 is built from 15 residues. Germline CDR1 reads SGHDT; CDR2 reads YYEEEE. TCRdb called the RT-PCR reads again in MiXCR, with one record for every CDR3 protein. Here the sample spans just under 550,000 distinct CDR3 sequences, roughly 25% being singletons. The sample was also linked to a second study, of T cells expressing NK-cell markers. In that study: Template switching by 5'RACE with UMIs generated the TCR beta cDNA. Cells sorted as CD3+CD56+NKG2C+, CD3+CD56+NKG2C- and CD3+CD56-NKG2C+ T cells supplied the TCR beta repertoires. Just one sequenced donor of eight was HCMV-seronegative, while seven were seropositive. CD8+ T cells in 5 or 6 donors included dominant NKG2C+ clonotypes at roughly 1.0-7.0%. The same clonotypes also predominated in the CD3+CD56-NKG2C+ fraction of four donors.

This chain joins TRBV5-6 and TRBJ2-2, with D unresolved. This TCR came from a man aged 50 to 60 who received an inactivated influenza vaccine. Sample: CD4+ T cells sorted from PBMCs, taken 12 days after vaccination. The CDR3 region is CASSNGPVNTGELFF. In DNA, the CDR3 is TGTGCCAGCAGTAACGGTCCTGTAAACACCGGGGAGCTGTTTTTT.